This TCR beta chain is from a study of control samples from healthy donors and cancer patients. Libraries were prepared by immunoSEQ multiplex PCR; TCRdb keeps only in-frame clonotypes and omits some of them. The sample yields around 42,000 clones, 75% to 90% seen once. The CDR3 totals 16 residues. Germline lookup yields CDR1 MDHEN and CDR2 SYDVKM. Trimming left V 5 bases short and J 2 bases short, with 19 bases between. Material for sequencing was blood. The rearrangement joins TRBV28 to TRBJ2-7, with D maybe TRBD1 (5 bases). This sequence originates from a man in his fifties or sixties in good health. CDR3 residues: CASSPRAGRRTYEQYF. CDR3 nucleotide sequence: TGTGCCAGCAGTCCTCGGGCAGGGCGAAGAACCTACGAGCAGTACTTC.